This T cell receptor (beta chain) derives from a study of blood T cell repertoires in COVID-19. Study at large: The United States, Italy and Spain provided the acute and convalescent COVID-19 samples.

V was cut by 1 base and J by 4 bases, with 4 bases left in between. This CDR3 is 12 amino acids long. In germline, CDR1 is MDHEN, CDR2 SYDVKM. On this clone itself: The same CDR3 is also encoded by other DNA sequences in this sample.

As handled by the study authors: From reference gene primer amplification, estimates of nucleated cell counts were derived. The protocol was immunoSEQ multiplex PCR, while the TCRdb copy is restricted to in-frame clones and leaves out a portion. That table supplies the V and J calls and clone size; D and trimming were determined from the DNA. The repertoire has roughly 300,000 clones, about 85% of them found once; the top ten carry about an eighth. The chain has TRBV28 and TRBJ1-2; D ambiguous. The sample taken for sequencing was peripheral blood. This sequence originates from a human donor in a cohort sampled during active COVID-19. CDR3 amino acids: CASSLSGYGYTF. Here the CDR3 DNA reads TGTGCCAGCAGTTTATCCGGCTATGGCTACACCTTC.